One sample yielded the 29 T cell receptor beta chains listed below, sequenced in a study of blood T cell repertoires in COVID-19. TCRdb's copy holds only in-frame clones and misses some; the assay was immunoSEQ multiplex PCR. This table has under 140,000 clones, 70% to 90% appearing once. Specimen: peripheral blood. The receptors derive from a woman between 50 and 59 years old with acute or convalescent COVID-19.

The rearrangement uses TRBV7-7 and TRBJ2-5; TRBD2 aligns across 8 bases. Germline assignment: CDR1 SSHAT and CDR2 FNYEAQ (reference sequence). This CDR3 is 14 amino acids long. V was pared by 2 bases and J by 7 bases, with 6 bases of the junction left unmatched. The CDR3 region has the DNA TGTGCCAGCAGCTTAAGTCTCCTAGCGGGGACCCAGTACTTC. This gives the protein CASSLSLLAGTQYF.

The V and J genes are TRBV2 and TRBJ1-2; TRBD1 matches at 9 bases. J lost 6 bases, V lost 6 bases, and 8 bases had no gene match. The CDR3 has 14 residues. Germline CDR1 and CDR2: SNHLY and FYNNEI. CDR3 nucleotides: TGTGCCAGCAGACAGACCGGGACAGGGCATGGCTACACCTTC. The encoded protein is CASRQTGTGHGYTF. The variable domain in full, with the rest retrieved from reference TRBV2 and TRBJ1-2, is EPEVTQTPSHQVTQMGQEVILRCVPISNHLYFYWYRQILGQKVEFLVSFYNNEISEKSEIFDDQFSVERPDGSNFTLKIRSTKLEDSAMYFCASRQTGTGHGYTFGSGTRLTVV.

The rearrangement uses TRBV24-1 and TRBJ2-3; 9 bases align to TRBD2. The germline gives CDR1 KGHDR, CDR2 SFDVKD. This CDR3 region has 15 residues. With 7 bases clipped from V and 3 bases from J, the junction kept 7 bases outside the gene matches. CDR3 nucleotides: TGTGCCACCAGCCCGCCGGGACTAGCAACAGATACGCAGTATTTT. It yields the protein CATSPPGLATDTQYF.

This chain connects TRBV18 to TRBJ2-7, with 12 bases fitting TRBD1. Germline V CDR1 and CDR2: KGHSH, LQKENI. V lost 2 bases and J lost 5; bases outside the gene matches: 10. CDR3 length: 17 residues. The chain's CDR3 is CASSPRVAGQGAHEQYF. CDR3 DNA: TGTGCCAGCTCACCAAGAGTAGCGGGACAGGGGGCCCACGAGCAGTACTTC.

The CDR3 loop is CASSRTSGTLYDTQYF. DNA of the CDR3: TGTGCCAGCAGTAGGACTAGCGGGACCCTCTACGATACGCAGTATTTT. The chain recombines TRBV6-2 or TRBV6-3 with TRBJ2-3, with TRBD2 matching over 12 bases. After removal of 5 bases from V and 6 bases from J, the junction contained 9 bases not matched to a gene. CDR1 is MNHEY, CDR2 SVGEGT, per germline. The CDR3 totals 16 residues.

The chain carries TRBV7-6 and TRBJ1-2; D is perhaps TRBD1 (6 bases). The CDR3 has 15 residues. V was pared by 4 bases and J by 3 bases, with 15 bases between. CDR1 SGHVS and CDR2 FNYEAQ come from the germline V gene. The CDR3 sequence: CASSSGATGYYGYTF. The CDR3 bases are TGTGCCAGCAGCTCAGGGGCAACAGGGTACTATGGCTACACCTTC. The variable domain in full, with the rest retrieved from reference TRBV7-6 and TRBJ1-2, is GAGVSQSPRYKVTKRGQDVALRCDPISGHVSLYWYRQALGQGPEFLTYFNYEAQQDKSGLPNDRFSAERPEGSISTLTIQRTEQRDSAMYRCASSSGATGYYGYTFGSGTRLTVV.

V and J are TRBV5-1 and TRBJ2-4, with D possibly being TRBD1 (5 bases). The CDR3 extends over 14 amino acids. Germline loops: CDR1 SGHRS, CDR2 YFSETQ. V shed 5 bases and J shed 5 bases, with 14 bases lying between them. As DNA, the CDR3 is TGCGCCAGCAGTCGACAGTCCCCGGAAAACATTCAGTACTTC. Residues: CASSRQSPENIQYF.

There are a few counts of this clone. The CDR3 bases are TGTGCCATCAGTGACCTTGAGCGGGGCCCCTACGAGCAGTACTTC. It codes for CAISDLERGPYEQYF. This chain joins TRBV10-3 and TRBJ2-7, with 7 positions matching TRBD2. Losses at the gene ends were 3 bases for V and 2 bases for J; bases not matched to a gene: 7. Germline lookup yields CDR1 ENHRY and CDR2 SYGVKD. This CDR3 has 15 residues.

The chain recombines TRBV6-5 with TRBJ2-1; 8 bases align to TRBD1. This CDR3 comprises 13 residues. With V trimmed by 2 bases and J by 8 bases, 2 bases remained unmatched. The germline CDR1 and CDR2 sequences are MNHEY and SVGAGI. The CDR3 bases are TGTGCCAGCAGTTACACGGACAGGGATGAGCAGTTCTTC. It specifies CASSYTDRDEQFF.

The chain recombines TRBV28 with TRBJ2-3; no reliable D call. V gave up 11 bases and J gave up 2 bases, with 20 bases separating them. The CDR3 has 15 amino acids. Germline loops: CDR1 MDHEN, CDR2 SYDVKM. The CDR3 DNA is TGTGCCTCTCCCCCGACAATCGGCAACACAGATACGCAGTATTTT. It translates to CASPPTIGNTDTQYF.

The chain couples TRBV12-3 or TRBV12-4 to TRBJ1-5, with unresolved D. The CDR3 covers 13 residues. The V and J ends lost 4 bases and 4 bases respectively, with 8 bases between them. CDR3 DNA sequence: TGTGCCAGCAGTTGGACTGGAAATCAGCCCCAGCATTTT. Amino acids: CASSWTGNQPQHF.

The chain is built from TRBV29-1 and TRBJ1-1, with 8 bases identical to TRBD1. Germline V gene lookup returns CDR1 SQVTM and CDR2 ANQGSEA. J was trimmed by 6 bases and V by 4 bases; bases with no gene match: 7. The CDR3 loop spans 13 amino acids. The CDR3 spells CSVVSGGESEAFF. The CDR3 nucleotides are TGCAGCGTTGTATCAGGGGGCGAATCTGAAGCTTTCTTT.

The rearrangement uses TRBV7-2 and TRBJ2-5; perhaps TRBD1 as D (5 bases). The ends were cut back, 2 bases at V and 7 bases at J, with 11 bases in the middle. CDR3 length equals 13 residues. The V gene's germline CDR1 is SGHTA and CDR2 FQGNSA. CDR3 DNA: TGTGCCAGCAGCTTACAGGGAATTGGGACCCAGTACTTC. Translated: CASSLQGIGTQYF. The full variable domain, completed using reference TRBV7-2 and TRBJ2-5, is GAGVSQSPSNKVTEKGKDVELRCDPISGHTALYWYRQSLGQGLEFLIYFQGNSAPDKSGLPSDRFSAERTGGSVSTLTIQRTQQEDSAVYLCASSLQGIGTQYFGPGTRLLVL.

This chain links TRBV3-1 (or the pseudogene TRBV3-2) with TRBJ2-7, with D possibly being TRBD2 (6 bases). The CDR3 is made up of 18 amino acids. V was cut by 4 bases and J by 1 base, with 23 bases left in between. The V gene's germline CDR1 is LGHDT and CDR2 YNNKEL (reference sequence). DNA for the CDR3: TGTGCCAGCAGCCCCCGCGTGGCGGGGCCCTCTCGGTCCTACGAGCAGTACTTC. Protein: CASSPRVAGPSRSYEQYF.

The genes are TRBV19 and TRBJ2-6, with D tentatively TRBD1 (6 bases). The CDR3 has 14 residues. In germline, CDR1 is LNHDA, CDR2 SQIVND (reference sequence). The germline V and J ends were trimmed by 8 bases and 4 bases, with 12 bases remaining between them. The CDR3 nucleotides are TGTGCCAGTTTACAGGGAGACGGGGCCAACGTCCTGACTTTC. Translated: CASLQGDGANVLTF.

The chain couples TRBV19 to TRBJ1-5; 7 positions agree with TRBD1. Unmatched junction bases numbered 8, after V lost 5 bases and J lost 4 bases. The germline CDR1 and CDR2 sequences are LNHDA and SQIVND (reference sequence). CDR3 length: 15 residues. CDR3 DNA sequence: TGTGCCAGTAGTGCCGGACAGGTCCTTAATCAGCCCCAGCATTTT. It translates to CASSAGQVLNQPQHF.

The chain links TRBV28 to TRBJ2-7; 11 nucleotides line up with TRBD2. Losses at the gene ends were 6 bases for V and 6 bases for J; bases not matched to a gene: 7. CDR3 length: 14 residues. CDR1 and CDR2 (germline): MDHEN, SYDVKM. CDR3 DNA sequence: TGTGCCAGCAGGAAACTAGCGGGAGACGGCGAGCAGTACTTC. Translated, it gives CASRKLAGDGEQYF.

The CDR3 DNA follows: TGTGCCACCAGCAGCAAAATAACAGGGGCCCGCGAAAAACTGTTTTTT. Its protein product is CATSSKITGAREKLFF. The chain employs TRBV15 and TRBJ1-4; 7 bases are a match to TRBD1. The V segment lost 3 bases and the J segment 8 bases; nucleotides outside the gene matches: 12. Germline values: CDR1 LNHNV, CDR2 YYDKDF (reference sequence). CDR3 length equals 16 residues.

This chain links TRBV28 with TRBJ2-2, with D maybe TRBD1 (6 bases). V was clipped by 7 bases and J by 7 bases, with 16 bases between them. The CDR3 contains 14 residues. Germline-derived CDR1 and CDR2 are MDHEN and SYDVKM. CDR3: CASTSSGQIGELFF. The CDR3 DNA is TGTGCCAGCACATCATCTGGACAGATCGGGGAGCTGTTTTTT.

J is TRBJ2-7 and V is TRBV5-8, with D perhaps matching TRBD1 (6 bases). CDR1 and CDR2 from the germline V gene are SGHTS and YDEGEE. Trimming took off 1 base at V and 4 bases at J, with 18 bases between the two ends. This CDR3 comprises 16 residues. The CDR3 is CASSLFTGTNSYEQYF. For the CDR3, the DNA is TGTGCCAGCAGCTTGTTCACCGGGACAAATTCTTACGAGCAGTACTTC.

This chain links TRBV18 with TRBJ2-3, with D unresolved. CDR3 length equals 16 residues. Germline V gives CDR1 KGHSH, CDR2 LQKENI. V shed 3 bases and J shed 0 bases, with 13 bases lying between them. This CDR3 reads CASSPPRHRSTDTQYF. CDR3 DNA: TGTGCCAGCTCACCCCCCCGACATCGTAGCACAGATACGCAGTATTTT. Drawing the rest from reference TRBV18 and TRBJ2-3, the complete variable domain is NAGVMQNPRHLVRRRGQEARLRCSPMKGHSHVYWYRQLPEEGLKFMVYLQKENIIDESGMPKERFSAEFPKEGPSILRIQQVVRGDSAAYFCASSPPRHRSTDTQYFGPGTRLTVL.

The chain joins TRBV7-6 to TRBJ2-7; TRBD1 matches 7 bases. CDR1 and CDR2 from the germline V gene are SGHVS and FNYEAQ. Trimming at V came to 4 bases and at J to 0 bases, leaving 12 bases not matched to a gene. The CDR3 is made up of 17 amino acids. The DNA for the CDR3 is TGTGCCAGCAGCTCACTCCAACAGGGGCCGATCTCCTACGAGCAGTACTTC. Residues: CASSSLQQGPISYEQYF.

In the case of this clone: A junction end diverges from the germline sequence, so it may reflect a read error. The chain is built from TRBV18 and TRBJ2-7, with a possible D match to TRBD1 (5 bases). This CDR3 is built from 15 residues. CDR1 is KGHSH and CDR2 is LQKENI in the germline V gene. The CDR3 sequence: CASSLDSPLRYERYF. CDR3 sequence (DNA): TGTGCCAGCTCACTTGACAGCCCCTTGCGCTACGAGCGGTACTTC.

This chain uses TRBV10-3 with TRBJ1-2; D is unresolved. This CDR3 has 14 residues. The germline V gene has CDR1 ENHRY and CDR2 SYGVKD. V was cut by 0 bases and J by 7 bases, with 12 bases left in between. DNA for the CDR3: TGTGCCATCAGTGAGTCCCAGGACCGGGGTGGCTACACCTTC. Amino acids: CAISESQDRGGYTF.

This rearrangement joins TRBV18 to TRBJ2-2; D is unclear. The CDR3 has 15 residues. The ends were cut back, 2 bases at V and 3 bases at J, with 10 bases in the middle. The germline CDR1 and CDR2 sequences are KGHSH and LQKENI. The CDR3 reads CASSPANSDTGELFF. The CDR3 DNA is TGTGCCAGCTCACCAGCCAATTCGGACACCGGGGAGCTGTTTTTT.

The genes are TRBV7-8 and TRBJ2-7, with D hard to call. Trimming removed 1 base from V and 3 bases from J, with 13 bases in between. There are 15 residues in the CDR3. The germline CDR1 and CDR2 sequences are SGHVS and FQNEAQ. For the CDR3, the DNA is TGTGCCAGCAGCTTAGATGGTAGTCCCAACTACGAGCAGTACTTC. Translating gives CASSLDGSPNYEQYF.

This chain joins TRBV11-3 and TRBJ2-5, with a weak D call TRBD1 (6 bases). The V end lost 4 bases, the J end lost 3 bases, and 15 bases lay between the germline ends. The V gene's germline CDR1 is SGHNT and CDR2 YENEEA. This CDR3 region has 15 residues. CDR3 nucleotide sequence: TGTGCCAGCAGCTCCGCCGGGACAAGAGAAGAGACCCAGTACTTC. It is translated as CASSSAGTREETQYF.

This clone was picked up one time. This chain uses TRBV18 with TRBJ2-7, with D perhaps matching TRBD1 (5 bases). CDR1 KGHSH and CDR2 LQKENI come from the germline V gene. The length of the CDR3 is 14 residues. Deletions cut 3 bases from V and 7 bases from J, with 16 bases between. CDR3 sequence (DNA): TGTGCCAGCTCACCGTCAGGGTGGGTATGGGAGCAGTACTTC. Residues: CASSPSGWVWEQYF. Supplemented by reference TRBV18 and TRBJ2-7, the full variable domain reads NAGVMQNPRHLVRRRGQEARLRCSPMKGHSHVYWYRQLPEEGLKFMVYLQKENIIDESGMPKERFSAEFPKEGPSILRIQQVVRGDSAAYFCASSPSGWVWEQYFGPGTRLTVT.

V and J are TRBV5-5 and TRBJ2-1; weak D call: TRBD2 (6 bases). This CDR3 is built from 15 residues. Germline-derived CDR1 and CDR2 are SGHKS and YYEKEE (reference sequence). Trimming stripped 4 bases from V and 0 bases from J, with 11 bases between. The CDR3 protein is CASSLDGSSYNEQFF. For the CDR3, the DNA is TGTGCCAGCAGCCTTGACGGGAGCTCCTACAATGAGCAGTTCTTC.